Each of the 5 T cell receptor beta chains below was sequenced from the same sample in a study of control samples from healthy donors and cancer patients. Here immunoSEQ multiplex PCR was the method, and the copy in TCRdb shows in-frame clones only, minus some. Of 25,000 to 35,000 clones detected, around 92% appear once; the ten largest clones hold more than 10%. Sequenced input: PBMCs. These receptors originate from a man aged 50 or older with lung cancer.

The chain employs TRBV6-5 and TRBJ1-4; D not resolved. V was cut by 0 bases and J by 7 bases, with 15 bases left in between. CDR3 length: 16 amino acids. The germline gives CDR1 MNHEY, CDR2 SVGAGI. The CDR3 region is CASSYSMGIRPEKLFF. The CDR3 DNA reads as TGTGCCAGCAGTTACTCGATGGGAATACGGCCTGAAAAACTGTTTTTT.

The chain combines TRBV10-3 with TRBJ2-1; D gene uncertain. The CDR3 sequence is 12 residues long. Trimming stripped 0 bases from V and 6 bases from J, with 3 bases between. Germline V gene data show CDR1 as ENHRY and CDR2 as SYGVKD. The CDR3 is CAISESLNEQFF. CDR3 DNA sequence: TGTGCCATCAGTGAGTCACTCAATGAGCAGTTCTTC.

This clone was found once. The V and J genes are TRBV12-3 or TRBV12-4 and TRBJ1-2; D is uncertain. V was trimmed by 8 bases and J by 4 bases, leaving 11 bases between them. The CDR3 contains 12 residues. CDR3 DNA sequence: TGTGCCAGCGTCGCCCCGGGCTATGGCTACACCTTC. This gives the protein CASVAPGYGYTF.

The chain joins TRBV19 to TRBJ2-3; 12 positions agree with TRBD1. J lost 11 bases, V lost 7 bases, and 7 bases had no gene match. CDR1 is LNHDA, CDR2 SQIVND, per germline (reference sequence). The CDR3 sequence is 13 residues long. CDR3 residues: CASKGQGASGQYF. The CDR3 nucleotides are TGTGCCAGTAAGGGACAGGGGGCGTCGGGGCAGTATTTT.

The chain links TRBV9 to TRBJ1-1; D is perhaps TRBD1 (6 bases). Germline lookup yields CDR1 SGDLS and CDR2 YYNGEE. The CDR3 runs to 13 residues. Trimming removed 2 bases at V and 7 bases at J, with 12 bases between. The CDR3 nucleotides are TGTGCCAGCAGCGTGAAGGAACAGGGTGAAGCTTTCTTT. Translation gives CASSVKEQGEAFF.